The T cell receptor (beta chain) under discussion was sequenced for a study of CD8+ T cells in alopecia areata. The V end lost 5 bases, the J end lost 5 bases, and 15 bases lay between the germline ends. The CDR3 consists of 14 residues. Germline-derived CDR1 and CDR2 are MNHEY and SMNVEV (reference sequence). In each case, RNA was isolated and then reverse transcribed into cDNA as the sequencing template. Libraries were prepared by immunoSEQ multiplex PCR; TCRdb keeps only in-frame clonotypes and omits some of them. The sample records 95,000 to 110,000 clones, 80% to 90% being singletons. Concerning this clone: The antigen is unknown.

General study findings and limits: Baseline CD8+ expansion's link to response remains uncertain, as there was one nonresponder.

As for treatment: oral pan-JAK inhibitor, 5-10 mg twice daily. This clonotype originated in a human donor with alopecia areata. Sequencing was performed on CD8+ T cells sorted from blood, taken around week 31, from a patient treated with tofacitinib. The chain recombines TRBV27 with TRBJ1-2, with D possibly matching TRBD1 (6 bases). The CDR3 DNA follows: TGTGCCAGCAGTACACAGGGAATTGAGTATGGCTACACCTTC. This encodes CASSTQGIEYGYTF.